This T cell receptor (beta chain) was retrieved from a study of vaccination and CD4 T cells after COVID-19. Study-wide findings and caveats: Analysis of convalescent patients found that 304 of 307 vaccine-specific clones were spike mono-reactive.

Treatment: approximately 11-day PBMC culture with coronavirus spike peptide pools or control peptides (ViraFEST assay). For ViraFEST, peptide pools expanded antigen-specific T cells, after which the TCRs were sequenced. With 8.5 to 10 ug/ml peptide pools and 9.5 to 10 IU/ml IL-2, PBMCs were cultured at some 2 million per well. As concerns this clonotype: The antigen is unknown.

CD4+ T cells that had been cultured provided DNA sequenced with the Oncomine TCR Beta short-read assay. TCRdb redid the calling of the PCR reads with MiXCR, one entry per CDR3 protein. The table has 3,000 to 4,500 distinct CDR3 sequences, about 20% seen once. The source is a human donor who had recovered from COVID-19. The sequencing input was CD4+ T cells from blood, cultured in vitro.

CDR3 DNA sequence: TGTGCCAGCACCCACGGGGGGGGGGCTTACGAGCAGTACTTC. Protein product: CASTHGGGAYEQYF. The V and J genes are TRBV6-1 and TRBJ2-7; 8 bases map to TRBD2. There are 14 residues in the CDR3. Germline V gives CDR1 MNHNS, CDR2 SASEGT. Trimming removed 7 bases from V and 4 bases from J; junction bases left unmatched: 9.